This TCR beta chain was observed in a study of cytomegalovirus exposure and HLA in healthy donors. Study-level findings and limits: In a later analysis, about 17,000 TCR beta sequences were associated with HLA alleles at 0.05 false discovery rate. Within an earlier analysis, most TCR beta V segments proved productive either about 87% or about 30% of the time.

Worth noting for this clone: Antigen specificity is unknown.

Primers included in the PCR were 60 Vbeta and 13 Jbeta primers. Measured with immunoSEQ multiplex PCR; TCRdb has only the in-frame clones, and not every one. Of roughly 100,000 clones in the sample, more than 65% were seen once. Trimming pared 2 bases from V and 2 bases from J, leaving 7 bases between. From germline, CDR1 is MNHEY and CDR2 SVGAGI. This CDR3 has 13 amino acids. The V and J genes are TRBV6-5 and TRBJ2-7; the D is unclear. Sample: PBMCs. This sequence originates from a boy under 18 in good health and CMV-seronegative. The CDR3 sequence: CASSYAGAYEQYF. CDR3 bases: TGTGCCAGCAGTTACGCCGGTGCCTACGAGCAGTACTTC.